These T cell receptor beta chains were read from a single sample in a study of T cell responses to AZD1222 COVID-19 vaccine. The data were produced by immunoSEQ multiplex PCR, yet TCRdb's version contains in-frame clones alone and is incomplete. The sample consists of about 140,000 clones, 80% to 90% of them appearing once. The sequences come from peripheral blood, collected on day 0 of AZD1222 vaccination. The receptors shown here come from an adult in good health. CDR3s include the opening cysteine and the closing phenylalanine or tryptophan. The D gene is left open where the match is weak. The size field is filled for only some rows; it gives once, few, many or a size class.

D: .
V: TRBV7-9
size: once
J: TRBJ1-4
length: 11
DNA: TGTGCCAGCAGCCCGAATGAAAAACTGTTTTTT
CDR3: CASSPNEKLFF

D: .
V: TRBV7-6
size: .
J: TRBJ1-6
length: 14
DNA: TGTGCCAGCAGTCAAGAGCACGGGGACTCACCCCTCCACTTT
CDR3: CASSQEHGDSPLHF

D: .
V: TRBV28
size: .
J: TRBJ1-6
length: 13
DNA: TGTGCCAGCAGTTTCAGGGGTGATTCACCCCTCCACTTT
CDR3: CASSFRGDSPLHF

D: .
V: TRBV7-2
size: .
J: TRBJ2-1
length: 16
DNA: TGTGCCAGCAGCCCCCAGGGGACAAGGGGTTACAATGAGCAGTTCTTC
CDR3: CASSPQGTRGYNEQFF

D: TRBD2
V: TRBV18
size: .
J: TRBJ2-1
length: 15
DNA: TGTGCCAGCTCCCCACTCGCGGGAGTCTATAATGAGCAGTTCTTC
CDR3: CASSPLAGVYNEQFF

D: .
V: TRBV7-6
size: once
J: TRBJ2-7
length: 15
DNA: TGTGCCAGCAGCTCCAGGGACTCCGTTCCTCTCGAGCAGTACTTC
CDR3: CASSSRDSVPLEQYF

D: .
V: TRBV7-2
size: .
J: TRBJ1-2
length: 12
DNA: TGTGCCAGCAGCTCTTGGACATACGGCTACACCTTC
CDR3: CASSSWTYGYTF

D: .
V: TRBV19
size: .
J: TRBJ2-1
length: 15
DNA: TGTGCCAGTAGTATAGGGGCCCACTCCTACAATGAGCAGTTCTTC
CDR3: CASSIGAHSYNEQFF

D: .
V: TRBV5-1
size: .
J: TRBJ1-4
length: 14
DNA: TGCGCCAGCAGCTTGTTGCAGGGGAGTGAAAAACTGTTTTTT
CDR3: CASSLLQGSEKLFF

D: TRBD1
V: TRBV5-6
size: once
J: TRBJ1-1
length: 15
DNA: TGTGCCAGCAGCTCGCCTTACAGGGGTAACACTGAAGCTTTCTTT
CDR3: CASSSPYRGNTEAFF

D: .
V: TRBV4-3
size: .
J: TRBJ2-3
length: 15
DNA: TGCGCCAGCAGCCAAGTCCCAGGTAGCACAGATACGCAGTATTTT
CDR3: CASSQVPGSTDTQYF

D: .
V: TRBV9
size: .
J: TRBJ2-3
length: 18
DNA: TGTGCCAGCAGCGTAGAGGGGGGAACGGGGACCAACACAGATACGCAGTATTTT
CDR3: CASSVEGGTGTNTDTQYF

D: TRBD1
V: TRBV6-5
size: .
J: TRBJ1-2
length: 15
DNA: TGTGCCAGCAGTTACGGACAGGGCTGGAGGTATGGCTACACCTTC
CDR3: CASSYGQGWRYGYTF

D: .
V: TRBV15
size: .
J: TRBJ2-5
length: 15
DNA: TGTGCCACCAGCAGAGATGTGGGGGAGTGGGAGACCCAGTACTTC
CDR3: CATSRDVGEWETQYF

D: .
V: TRBV3-1/TRBV3-2
size: .
J: TRBJ1-2
length: 15
DNA: TGTGCCAGCAGCCAAGGGACAGAAAGGAGGGATGGCTACACCTTC
CDR3: CASSQGTERRDGYTF

D: .
V: TRBV7-2
size: .
J: TRBJ2-7
length: 12
DNA: TGTGCCAGCAGCTTATCTGGATACGAGCAGTACTTC
CDR3: CASSLSGYEQYF

D: TRBD1
V: TRBV7-8
size: .
J: TRBJ1-5
length: 15
DNA: TGTGCCAGCAGCTTAGGGACAGGGTTTAAGGAGCCCCAGCATTTT
CDR3: CASSLGTGFKEPQHF

D: .
V: TRBV7-9
size: .
J: TRBJ2-7
length: 14
DNA: TGTGCCAGCAGCTTACACCAGGGTATCTACGAGCAGTACTTC
CDR3: CASSLHQGIYEQYF

D: TRBD1
V: TRBV5-8
size: .
J: TRBJ1-1
length: 16
DNA: TGTGCCAGCAGGCGTAGGGGGCTGGTGGAAGCCGCTGAAGCTTTCTTT
CDR3: CASRRRGLVEAAEAFF

D: .
V: TRBV28
size: .
J: TRBJ2-7
length: 12
DNA: TGTGCCAGCAGTTTATTTGGCTTCGAGCAGTACTTC
CDR3: CASSLFGFEQYF

D: TRBD1
V: TRBV3-1/TRBV3-2
size: .
J: TRBJ1-2
length: 14
DNA: TGTGCCAGCAGCAATAACCGGGACAGTTATGGCTACACCTTC
CDR3: CASSNNRDSYGYTF

D: .
V: TRBV28
size: .
J: TRBJ1-4
length: 13
DNA: TGTGCCACCGGGATTAGTGCAGGGGAAAAACTGTTTTTT
CDR3: CATGISAGEKLFF

D: .
V: TRBV6-5
size: .
J: TRBJ1-5
length: 13
DNA: TGTGCCAGCGGCCCAGGCCGCAATCAGCCCCAGCATTTT
CDR3: CASGPGRNQPQHF

D: TRBD2
V: TRBV28
size: .
J: TRBJ2-3
length: 15
DNA: TGTGCCAGCAGTGGGAGGAGCGGGAGCCCAGATACGCAGTATTTT
CDR3: CASSGRSGSPDTQYF

D: .
V: TRBV2
size: .
J: TRBJ1-5
length: 13
DNA: TGTGCCAGCAAGGGGACATGGGGTCAGCCCCAGCATTTT
CDR3: CASKGTWGQPQHF

D: TRBD1
V: TRBV7-8
size: .
J: TRBJ2-7
length: 20
DNA: TGTGCCAGCAGCTCATATCCGTCCGGGACAGAACCATCGACACCCTACGAGCAGTACTTC
CDR3: CASSSYPSGTEPSTPYEQYF

D: .
V: TRBV10-3
size: .
J: TRBJ2-4
length: 15
DNA: TGTGCCATCAGTGAGTCATATATAGCCAAAAACATTCAGTACTTC
CDR3: CAISESYIAKNIQYF

D: .
V: TRBV4-3
size: .
J: TRBJ2-3
length: 14
DNA: TGCGCCAGCAGCCAGCAGAACGGCGCAGATACGCAGTATTTT
CDR3: CASSQQNGADTQYF

D: .
V: TRBV7-9
size: .
J: TRBJ1-6
length: 18
DNA: TGTGCCGTCCGGACCGGGGACGTTTTGAGCTCCTATAATTCACCCCTCCACTTT
CDR3: CAVRTGDVLSSYNSPLHF

D: .
V: TRBV6-5
size: .
J: TRBJ2-7
length: 16
DNA: TGTGCCAGCAGTTACCGTGCCGGGACAAGAACCTACGAGCAGTACTTC
CDR3: CASSYRAGTRTYEQYF

D: .
V: TRBV27
size: .
J: TRBJ1-4
length: 13
DNA: TGTGCCAGCAGTTTTCAACAGGGTGAAAAACTGTTTTTT
CDR3: CASSFQQGEKLFF

D: TRBD1
V: TRBV4-1
size: .
J: TRBJ1-3
length: 17
DNA: TGCGCCAGCAGCCTTCGGGGACAGTCGAACCCTGGAAACACCATATATTTT
CDR3: CASSLRGQSNPGNTIYF

D: TRBD1
V: TRBV12-3/TRBV12-4
size: .
J: TRBJ1-5
length: 13
DNA: TGTGCCAGCAGCCCCCGGACAGGGAGGCCCCAGCATTTT
CDR3: CASSPRTGRPQHF

D: .
V: TRBV7-8
size: .
J: TRBJ1-5
length: 13
DNA: TGTGCCAGCAGCTTAATGGGGAATCAGCCCCAGCATTTT
CDR3: CASSLMGNQPQHF

D: TRBD1
V: TRBV4-3
size: .
J: TRBJ1-1
length: 15
DNA: TGCGCCAGCAGCCAAGGGACAGGGAGGTTCGCTGAAGCTTTCTTT
CDR3: CASSQGTGRFAEAFF

D: TRBD1
V: TRBV11-1
size: once
J: TRBJ1-5
length: 13
DNA: TGTGCCAGCTCCCAGGGGGCCGGGCAGCCCCAGCATTTT
CDR3: CASSQGAGQPQHF

D: .
V: TRBV19
size: .
J: TRBJ2-2
length: 16
DNA: TGTGCCAGTAGTCCTCCGCAGGTGTGGTATACCGGGGAGCTGTTTTTT
CDR3: CASSPPQVWYTGELFF

D: .
V: TRBV19
size: .
J: TRBJ1-3
length: 16
DNA: TGTGCCAGTAGTATACTCGACAGTACCCTTGGAAACACCATATATTTT
CDR3: CASSILDSTLGNTIYF

D: TRBD2
V: TRBV7-9
size: .
J: TRBJ2-2
length: 16
DNA: TGTGCCAGCAGCCGACTAGCGGGAGGGCGGACCGGGGAGCTGTTTTTT
CDR3: CASSRLAGGRTGELFF

D: TRBD2
V: TRBV9
size: .
J: TRBJ2-2
length: 15
DNA: TGTGCCAGCAGAGGGCCGGCGGGAGGGGCCGGGGAGCTGTTTTTT
CDR3: CASRGPAGGAGELFF